This TCR beta chain was retrieved from a study of control samples from healthy donors and cancer patients. There are 14 residues in the CDR3. Assay: immunoSEQ multiplex PCR; the TCRdb copy retains only in-frame clones and omits some. The sample carries around 100,000 clones, about 91% recorded once. The chain carries TRBV21-1 and TRBJ2-3; the table's D call of TRBD1 was not tested on the DNA. TRBV21-1 is a pseudogene segment. Material: blood. The TCR was taken from a young man in good health. CDR3 sequence: CASMGAGMTDTQYF. The CDR3, as DNA: TGTGCCAGCATGGGGGCAGGGATGACAGATACGCAGTATTTT.